This passage covers 19 T cell receptor beta chains from one sample sequenced in a study of T cells in Graves' hyperthyroidism and ophthalmopathy. TCR beta CDR3 regions were amplified from RNA. The study used the HTBI primer set for a first-round RT-PCR of the TCR CDR3. TCRdb re-called the multiplex PCR reads with MiXCR, one entry per CDR3 protein. The table includes about 420,000 distinct CDR3 sequences, approximately 15% detected once. Input material: blood. These receptors originate from a woman younger than 35 with Graves' hyperthyroidism.

This clonotype was counted at least ten times. V is TRBV20-1 and J is TRBJ2-3; 10 bases are shared with TRBD2. After removal of 2 bases from V and 3 bases from J, the junction contained 8 bases not matched to a gene. CDR1 and CDR2 (germline): DFQATT, SNEGSKA (reference sequence). CDR3 length equals 16 residues. CDR3 DNA: TGCAGTGCTAGAACCGGGACTAGCGCGCGGACAGATACGCAGTATTTT. Its protein is CSARTGTSARTDTQYF.

This clonotype has ten or more counts. The chain joins TRBV20-1 to TRBJ2-1; 10 nucleotides agree with TRBD2. J lost 5 bases, V lost 4 bases, and 5 bases had no gene match. This CDR3 spans 14 amino acids. CDR1 DFQATT and CDR2 SNEGSKA come from the germline V gene (reference sequence). The CDR3 DNA sequence: TGCAGTGCTACGCTAGCGGGAGTTAACAATGAGCAGTTCTTC. It translates to CSATLAGVNNEQFF.

Many counts were recorded for this clonotype. The chain couples TRBV6-1 to TRBJ1-2; D gene ambiguous. V lost 1 base and J 6 bases, leaving 9 bases between the germline ends. CDR3 length equals 13 residues. Germline V lookup: CDR1 MNHNS, CDR2 SASEGT. CDR3: CASSEGPRDGYTF. CDR3 DNA: TGTGCCAGCAGTGAAGGTCCAAGAGATGGCTACACCTTC.

This clonotype was counted at least ten times. V and J are TRBV12-3 or TRBV12-4 and TRBJ1-4, with D unresolved. V was pared by 6 bases and J by 7 bases, with 6 bases between. The CDR3 length is 11 residues. CDR3 in DNA: TGTGCCAGCAGAGAACGTGAAAAACTGTTTTTT. This encodes CASREREKLFF.

In this sample, this clonotype turned up many times. The V gene is TRBV30, the J gene TRBJ2-1; D is perhaps TRBD1 or TRBD2 (5 bases each). The CDR3 contains 11 residues. The germline V gene encodes CDR1 GTSNPN and CDR2 SVGIG (reference sequence). V was clipped by 0 bases and J by 10 bases, with 7 bases between them. The CDR3 region is CAWSVRGEQFF. For the CDR3, the DNA is TGTGCCTGGAGTGTACGGGGCGAGCAGTTCTTC.

This rearrangement joins TRBV18 to TRBJ1-4; D remains unclear. CDR3 length: 14 amino acids. The V end was cut by 5 bases, the J end by 11 bases, with 18 bases between. Germline V CDR1 and CDR2: KGHSH, LQKENI. CDR3 loop: CASSTTGSYGKLFF. CDR3 nucleotides: TGTGCCAGCTCAACGACCGGGAGTTATGGGAAACTGTTTTTT.

The V and J genes are TRBV29-1 and TRBJ1-1; no clear D. Trimming left V 6 bases short and J 8 bases short, with 10 bases between. CDR1 and CDR2 (germline): SQVTM, ANQGSEA. The length of the CDR3 is 10 residues. The CDR3 DNA is TGCAGCGTCTCGCTGCCGGAAGCTTTCTTT. Its translation: CSVSLPEAFF.

This clonotype was observed at least ten times. The genes are TRBV27 and TRBJ1-4; D remains unclear. Germline assignment: CDR1 MNHEY and CDR2 SMNVEV (reference sequence). V lost 0 bases and J 5 bases, leaving 13 bases between the germline ends. CDR3 length equals 16 residues. The CDR3 sequence: CASSLSGLTQNEKLFF. In nucleotides, the CDR3 is TGTGCCAGCAGTTTATCTGGCCTGACGCAAAATGAAAAACTGTTTTTT.

This clonotype was picked up many times. The CDR3 sequence: CASGGGGSLRYEQYF. DNA of the CDR3: TGTGCCAGCGGCGGGGGCGGTTCCCTCAGATACGAGCAGTACTTC. The V and J genes are TRBV7-9 and TRBJ2-7, with D perhaps TRBD2 (7 bases). V was cut by 8 bases and J by 4 bases, with 21 bases left in between. Germline lookup yields CDR1 SEHNR and CDR2 FQNEAQ (reference sequence). This CDR3 is 15 amino acids long.

A few counts support this clonotype. This chain uses TRBV12-3 or TRBV12-4 with TRBJ1-2; TRBD1 aligns across 9 bases. CDR3 length equals 14 residues. The trim removed 2 bases at V and 10 bases at J, leaving 8 bases unmatched. The CDR3 nucleotides read TGTGCCAGCAGTTTAAGGGGACAGGGAAATTACTACACCTTC. Translating it yields CASSLRGQGNYYTF.

This clonotype showed up many times. This rearrangement joins TRBV5-1 to TRBJ2-1; D might be TRBD2 (6 bases). This CDR3 is 15 amino acids long. Between the trimmed V and J ends, which lost 5 bases and 3 bases, there was a span of 15 bases. Germline V CDR1 and CDR2: SGHRS, YFSETQ. The CDR3 protein is CASSDRDFGYNEQFF. The CDR3 DNA is TGCGCCAGCAGTGACCGGGACTTCGGCTACAATGAGCAGTTCTTC.

This clonotype was found many times. The chain links TRBV18 to TRBJ2-4, with TRBD1 matching 7 bases. CDR1 is KGHSH and CDR2 is LQKENI in the germline V gene. V trimming: 5 bases; J trimming: 0 bases; junction bases outside the gene matches: 4. This CDR3 is 15 amino acids long. CDR3: CASSATGLAKNIQYF. In DNA, the CDR3 is TGTGCCAGCTCAGCGACAGGGTTAGCCAAAAACATTCAGTACTTC.

The chain joins TRBV9 to TRBJ1-2, with TRBD1 as a possible D gene (5 bases). The length of the CDR3 is 12 residues. Germline values: CDR1 SGDLS, CDR2 YYNGEE. V shed 3 bases and J shed 10 bases, with 13 bases lying between them. CDR3 in DNA: TGTGCCAGCAGCGCCCCAGGGTTTGACTACACCTTC. As protein: CASSAPGFDYTF.

This clonotype was detected many times. This chain joins TRBV28 and TRBJ1-2; no clear D gene. The CDR3 has 13 residues. V lost 6 bases and J lost 7, with 15 bases in between. Looked up from germline, CDR1 is MDHEN and CDR2 is SYDVKM. CDR3 amino acids: CASRSGILFGYTF. In nucleotides, the CDR3 is TGTGCCAGCAGAAGCGGGATTCTCTTTGGCTACACCTTC.

The table lists this clonotype with many counts. This chain connects TRBV28 to TRBJ1-5; 8 positions match TRBD1. Germline CDR1 reads MDHEN; CDR2 reads SYDVKM. Losses at the gene ends were 10 bases for V and 3 bases for J; bases not matched to a gene: 5. CDR3 size: 13 residues. The CDR3, as DNA: TGTGCCATAGGGACAGGCGCCAATCAGCCCCAGCATTTT. Residues: CAIGTGANQPQHF.

V and J are TRBV28 and TRBJ1-5, with a weak D call TRBD1 (5 bases). This CDR3 comprises 14 residues. Trimming left V 7 bases short and J 5 bases short, with 15 bases between. CDR1 is MDHEN, CDR2 SYDVKM, per germline. The DNA of the CDR3 is TGTGCCAGCACCCCTGGGGGGACCGATCAGCCCCAGCATTTT. Residues: CASTPGGTDQPQHF.

CDR3: CASGLNQGVSYGYTF. The CDR3 nucleotides read TGTGCCAGCGGATTAAATCAGGGGGTCTCCTATGGCTACACCTTC. V gene TRBV5-6 combines with J gene TRBJ1-2, with TRBD1 matching 7 bases. The CDR3 contains 15 residues. J lost 4 bases, V lost 7 bases, and 13 bases had no gene match. Per the germline V gene, CDR1 is SGHDT and CDR2 is YYEEEE.

Ten or more counts support this clonotype. The CDR3 coding sequence is TGTGCCAGCAGCTCCCCACGGGCCCCAGAGACCCAGTACTTC. It codes for CASSSPRAPETQYF. The V and J genes are TRBV7-9 and TRBJ2-5, with D unclear. The length of the CDR3 is 14 residues. Trimming removed 4 bases from V and 4 bases from J, with 13 bases in between. Germline CDR1 and CDR2: SEHNR and FQNEAQ (reference sequence).

This clonotype was seen many times. CDR3 DNA sequence: TGTGCCAGCAGCTTAGTTTCCGGAGCACCACAAGATACGCAGTATTTT. Its translation: CASSLVSGAPQDTQYF. The chain is built from TRBV11-1 and TRBJ2-3; D ambiguous. V was clipped by 1 base and J by 5 bases, with 16 bases between them. CDR3 length: 16 amino acids. CDR1 is SGHAT, CDR2 FQDESV, per germline (reference sequence).